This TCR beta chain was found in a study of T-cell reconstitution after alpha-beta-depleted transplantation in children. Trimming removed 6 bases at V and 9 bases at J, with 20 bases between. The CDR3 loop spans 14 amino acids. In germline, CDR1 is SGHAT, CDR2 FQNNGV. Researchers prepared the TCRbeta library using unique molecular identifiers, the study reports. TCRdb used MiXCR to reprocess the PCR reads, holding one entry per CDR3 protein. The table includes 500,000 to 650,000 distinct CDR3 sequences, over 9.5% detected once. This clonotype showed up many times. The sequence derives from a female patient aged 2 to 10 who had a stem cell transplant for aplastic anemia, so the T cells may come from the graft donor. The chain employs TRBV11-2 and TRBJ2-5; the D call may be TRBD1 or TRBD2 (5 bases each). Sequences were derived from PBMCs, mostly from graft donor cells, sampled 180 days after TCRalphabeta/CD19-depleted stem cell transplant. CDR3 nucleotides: TGTGCCAGCAGGGGGTCGGGGAACAAGGGACCCCAGTACTTC. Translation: CASRGSGNKGPQYF.